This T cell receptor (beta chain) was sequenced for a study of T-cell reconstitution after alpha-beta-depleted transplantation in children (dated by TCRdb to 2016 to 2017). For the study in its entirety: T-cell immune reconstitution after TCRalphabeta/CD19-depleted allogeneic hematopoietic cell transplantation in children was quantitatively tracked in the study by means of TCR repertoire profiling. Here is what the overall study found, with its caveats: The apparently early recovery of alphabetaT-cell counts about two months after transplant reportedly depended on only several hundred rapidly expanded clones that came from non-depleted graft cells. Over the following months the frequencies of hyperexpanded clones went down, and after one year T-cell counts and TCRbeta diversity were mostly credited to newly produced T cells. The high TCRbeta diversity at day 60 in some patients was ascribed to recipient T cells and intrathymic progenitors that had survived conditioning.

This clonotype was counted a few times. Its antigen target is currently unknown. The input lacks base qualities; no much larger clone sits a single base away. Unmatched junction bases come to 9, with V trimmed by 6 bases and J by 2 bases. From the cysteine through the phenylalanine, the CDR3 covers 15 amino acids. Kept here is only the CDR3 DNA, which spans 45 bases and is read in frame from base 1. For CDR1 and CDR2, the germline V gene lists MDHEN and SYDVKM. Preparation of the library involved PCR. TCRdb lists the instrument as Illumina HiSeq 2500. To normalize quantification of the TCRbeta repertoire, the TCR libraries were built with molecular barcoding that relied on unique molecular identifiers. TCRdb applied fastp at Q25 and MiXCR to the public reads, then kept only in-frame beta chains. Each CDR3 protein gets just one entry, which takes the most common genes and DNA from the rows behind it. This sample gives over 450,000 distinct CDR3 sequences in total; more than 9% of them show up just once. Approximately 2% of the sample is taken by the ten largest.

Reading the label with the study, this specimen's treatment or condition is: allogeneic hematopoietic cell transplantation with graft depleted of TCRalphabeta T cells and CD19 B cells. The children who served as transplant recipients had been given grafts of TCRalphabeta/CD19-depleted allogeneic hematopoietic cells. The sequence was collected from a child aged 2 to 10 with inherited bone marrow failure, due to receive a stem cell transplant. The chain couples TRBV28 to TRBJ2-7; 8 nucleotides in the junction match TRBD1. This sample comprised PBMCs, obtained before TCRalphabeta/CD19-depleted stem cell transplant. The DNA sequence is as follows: TGTGCCAGCAGCGACCGGGACAGGCAGACCTACGAGCAGTACTTC. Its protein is CASSDRDRQTYEQYF.